These 22 T cell receptor beta chains were all obtained from the same sample, sequenced in a study of T cell changes during pregnancy in multiple sclerosis. Only in-frame clones appear in the TCRdb table, and some are missing; sequencing was by immunoSEQ multiplex PCR. The table has more than 35,000 clones, 88% seen once. Sequencing used CD4+ T cells from peripheral blood mononuclear cells, obtained in the first trimester of pregnancy. These receptors all come from a female donor with multiple sclerosis, enrolled in a pregnancy study.

The genes are TRBV6-6 and TRBJ2-1; no definite D call. The CDR3 extends over 11 amino acids. Germline V lookup: CDR1 MNHNY, CDR2 SVGAGI (reference sequence). V was cut by 8 bases and J by 7 bases, with 9 bases left in between. The CDR3, as DNA: TGTGCCAGCGGCCCTTGGAATGAGCAGTTCTTC. This codes for CASGPWNEQFF.

This rearrangement joins TRBV7-2 to TRBJ1-1; 10 bases match TRBD1. V lost 2 bases, J lost 4 bases, and 13 bases stayed unmatched. Germline V gives CDR1 SGHTA, CDR2 FQGNSA. This CDR3 is 18 amino acids long. The chain's CDR3 is CASSLRQGASVGGTEAFF. The CDR3 region has the DNA TGTGCCAGCAGCTTAAGACAGGGGGCCAGCGTTGGGGGCACTGAAGCTTTCTTT.

The V gene is TRBV5-1, the J gene TRBJ2-2; D gene ambiguous. The germline V and J ends were trimmed by 0 bases and 2 bases, with 8 bases remaining between them. Germline values: CDR1 SGHRS, CDR2 YFSETQ. The CDR3 length is 15 residues. DNA of the CDR3: TGCGCCAGCAGCTTGGGAGGCGGTAACACCGGGGAGCTGTTTTTT. This translates into CASSLGGGNTGELFF.

The chain carries TRBV7-8 and TRBJ1-5, with unresolved D. The CDR3 sequence is 16 residues long. Germline V CDR1 and CDR2: SGHVS, FQNEAQ. V was shortened by 1 base and J by 4 bases, with 14 bases between the two germline ends. DNA for the CDR3: TGTGCCAGCAGCTTAGGTCCTGGGAGGGCAAATCAGCCCCAGCATTTT. Protein sequence: CASSLGPGRANQPQHF.

This chain uses TRBV7-9 with TRBJ1-4; 10 bases are shared with TRBD1. Germline-derived CDR1 and CDR2 are SEHNR and FQNEAQ (reference sequence). V lost 5 bases, J lost 5 bases, and 8 bases stayed unmatched. The CDR3 extends over 16 amino acids. DNA of the CDR3: TGTGCCAGCAGCCTTCTTGGACAGGGGGGAAATGAAAAACTGTTTTTT. Protein sequence: CASSLLGQGGNEKLFF.

This clone has more than one count but fewer than ten. The CDR3 bases are TGTGCCAGCAGCTTAGCGGGACAGGGAATTTTAACTGAAGCTTTCTTT. This translates into CASSLAGQGILTEAFF. The genes are TRBV11-2 and TRBJ1-1; 9 bases are shared with TRBD1. Germline V gene lookup returns CDR1 SGHAT and CDR2 FQNNGV. Losses at the gene ends were 1 base for V and 5 bases for J; bases not matched to a gene: 8. The CDR3 has 16 amino acids.

V is TRBV7-6 and J is TRBJ2-1, with TRBD2 identical over 8 bases. V was clipped by 1 base and J by 3 bases; unmatched bases: 5. The CDR3 consists of 16 residues. The V gene's germline CDR1 is SGHVS and CDR2 FNYEAQ. DNA of the CDR3: TGTGCCAGCAGCTTAGACGCGGGGGGCCTCTACAATGAGCAGTTCTTC. Translation: CASSLDAGGLYNEQFF. Complete variable domain (other parts from reference TRBV7-6 and TRBJ2-1): GAGVSQSPRYKVTKRGQDVALRCDPISGHVSLYWYRQALGQGPEFLTYFNYEAQQDKSGLPNDRFSAERPEGSISTLTIQRTEQRDSAMYRCASSLDAGGLYNEQFFGPGTRLTVL.

CDR3 sequence: CASSYGTALLSEQYF. As DNA, the CDR3 is TGTGCCAGCAGTTATGGTACAGCCCTACTCTCCGAGCAGTACTTC. This rearrangement joins TRBV6-5 to TRBJ2-7; D not resolved. Germline CDR1 reads MNHEY; CDR2 reads SVGAGI. Trimming left V 3 bases short and J 6 bases short, with 18 bases between. This CDR3 has 15 amino acids.

The J gene is TRBJ2-7, the V gene TRBV6-6, with TRBD1 matching over 7 bases. The CDR3 totals 14 residues. The junction had 13 bases not matched to a gene; V was cut back by 8 bases and J by 6 bases. Germline V lookup: CDR1 MNHNY, CDR2 SVGAGI (reference sequence). The CDR3 DNA sequence: TGTGCCAGCGGGAATACAGGGGCTAGGCGCGAGCAGTACTTC. Its protein is CASGNTGARREQYF.

The chain carries TRBV5-1 and TRBJ2-5; weak D call: TRBD2 (6 bases). Per germline, CDR1 SGHRS and CDR2 YFSETQ. The CDR3 is 15 amino acids. V lost 0 bases to trimming and J lost 4 bases, with 13 bases between them. In DNA, the CDR3 is TGCGCCAGCAGCTTGGCTTTAGCGGAGGCAGAGACCCAGTACTTC. This encodes CASSLALAEAETQYF.

The chain employs TRBV28 and TRBJ1-1; D is uncertain. Germline V lookup: CDR1 MDHEN, CDR2 SYDVKM. The V end was cut by 6 bases, the J end by 4 bases, with 15 bases between. The CDR3 has 14 amino acids. The CDR3 DNA reads TGTGCCAGCAGCCCTCAGCACGGAGGCACTGAAGCTTTCTTT. It yields the protein CASSPQHGGTEAFF.

The V call is TRBV5-1, the J call TRBJ1-2; TRBD1 matches at 7 bases. Germline CDR1 SGHRS, CDR2 YFSETQ. V lost 4 bases to trimming and J lost 6 bases; unmatched junction nucleotides: 3. The CDR3 covers 12 residues. The CDR3 region is CASSPQGDGYTF. CDR3 DNA: TGCGCCAGCAGCCCTCAGGGGGATGGCTACACCTTC.

About this clone: Within the sample, other DNA sequences also encode this same CDR3. The J gene is TRBJ2-1, the V gene TRBV7-8; 7 bases fit TRBD2. Trimming at V came to 5 bases and at J to 4 bases, leaving 8 bases not matched to a gene. Germline V gene data show CDR1 as SGHVS and CDR2 as FQNEAQ. The CDR3 runs 15 residues. The CDR3, as DNA: TGTGCCAGCAGCCTACTTGGCGGGGGATACAATGAGCAGTTCTTC. It specifies CASSLLGGGYNEQFF.

The chain recombines TRBV19 with TRBJ2-1, with 10 bases aligning to TRBD2. V shed 5 bases, J shed 7 bases, and the junction held 11 bases outside the gene matches. The CDR3 is 16 residues long. Germline V gene lookup returns CDR1 LNHDA and CDR2 SQIVND (reference sequence). The CDR3 DNA sequence: TGTGCCAGTAGTCCTAAAGGACTAGCGGCCAGGAATGAGCAGTTCTTC. Translation gives CASSPKGLAARNEQFF.

This clone was seen a handful of times. The genes are TRBV21-1 and TRBJ1-1; TRBD1 is the table's D call and was not checked against the DNA. TRBV21-1 is noted as a pseudogene. The CDR3 has 14 amino acids. CDR3 sequence (DNA): TGTGCCAGCGTCCCAGACCTTTGGACAGTTGAAGCTTTCTTT. Its protein product is CASVPDLWTVEAFF.

The chain uses TRBV5-1 and TRBJ1-1; TRBD1 aligns across 7 bases. V lost 0 bases, J lost 7 bases, and 6 bases stayed unmatched. In germline, CDR1 is SGHRS, CDR2 YFSETQ. The CDR3 consists of 14 residues. The CDR3 nucleotides read TGCGCCAGCAGCTTGGCCTTGGGACAGCTTGAAGCTTTCTTT. Its protein product is CASSLALGQLEAFF. Based on the CDR3 plus reference TRBV5-1 and TRBJ1-1, the full variable domain is KAGVTQTPRYLIKTRGQQVTLSCSPISGHRSVSWYQQTPGQGLQFLFEYFSETQRNKGNFPGRFSGRQFSNSRSEMNVSTLELGDSALYLCASSLALGQLEAFFGQGTRLTVV.

The chain recombines TRBV7-2 with TRBJ1-3; D ambiguous. The CDR3 covers 13 residues. Germline V lookup: CDR1 SGHTA, CDR2 FQGNSA. Between the trimmed V and J ends, which lost 3 bases and 7 bases, there was a span of 10 bases. The CDR3 sequence: CASSLGRWNTIYF. Here the CDR3 DNA reads TGTGCCAGCAGCTTGGGGAGGTGGAACACCATATATTTT.

This clone was counted between two and nine times. The chain combines TRBV19 with TRBJ1-6, with 8 bases lining up with TRBD1. The J segment lost 10 bases and the V segment lost 10 bases, leaving 9 bases of the junction unmatched. Germline-derived CDR1 and CDR2 are LNHDA and SQIVND (reference sequence). The CDR3 extends over 13 amino acids. The CDR3 region has the DNA TGTGCCACCAGGGACAGGATCGACTCACCCCTCCACTTT. This codes for CATRDRIDSPLHF. The full variable domain, with the rest looked up from reference TRBV19 and TRBJ1-6, is DGGITQSPKYLFRKEGQNVTLSCEQNLNHDAMYWYRQDPGQGLRLIYYSQIVNDFQKGDIAEGYSVSREKKESFPLTVTSAQKNPTAFYLCATRDRIDSPLHFGNGTRLTVT.

This rearrangement joins TRBV6-1 to TRBJ1-2; possible D gene TRBD1, 5 bases. Germline-derived CDR1 and CDR2 are MNHNS and SASEGT. The CDR3 spans 13 residues. Deletions cut 1 base from V and 6 bases from J, with 9 bases between. The CDR3 nucleotides are TGTGCCAGCAGTGAAGGACAGTCGAATGGCTACACCTTC. Protein product: CASSEGQSNGYTF.

The chain joins TRBV28 to TRBJ1-1, with D unclear. V shed 6 bases and J shed 1 base, with 9 bases lying between them. Per the germline V gene, CDR1 is MDHEN and CDR2 is SYDVKM. The CDR3 runs to 13 residues. CDR3: CASSYLANTEAFF. The DNA of the CDR3 is TGTGCCAGCAGCTACCTAGCGAACACTGAAGCTTTCTTT.

This chain links TRBV7-2 with TRBJ1-5; the D gene is possibly TRBD1 (6 bases). The CDR3 consists of 16 residues. The V end lost 0 bases, the J end lost 5 bases, and 14 bases lay between the germline ends. From germline, CDR1 is SGHTA and CDR2 FQGNSA. In DNA form, the CDR3 reads TGTGCCAGCAGCTTAGCGCGGGGGGCGGTGGATCAGCCCCAGCATTTT. Amino acid sequence: CASSLARGAVDQPQHF.

The chain combines TRBV5-4 with TRBJ2-3; possibly TRBD2 for D (6 bases). The V gene lost 1 base and the J gene lost 1 base, with 13 bases spanning the gap. This CDR3 is built from 16 residues. CDR1 is SGHNT and CDR2 is YYREEE in the germline V gene (reference sequence). The CDR3 protein is CASSLPTSPGTDTQYF. In nucleotides, the CDR3 is TGTGCCAGCAGCTTGCCGACTAGTCCTGGCACAGATACGCAGTATTTT.